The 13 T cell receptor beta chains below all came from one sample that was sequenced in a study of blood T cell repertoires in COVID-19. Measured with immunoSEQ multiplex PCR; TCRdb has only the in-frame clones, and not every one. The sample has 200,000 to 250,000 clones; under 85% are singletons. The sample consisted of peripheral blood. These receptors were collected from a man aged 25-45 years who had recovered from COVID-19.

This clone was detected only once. This chain's CDR3 is CASSYMGNWNEQFF. The CDR3 DNA follows: TGTGCCAGTAGTTATATGGGCAATTGGAATGAGCAGTTCTTC. The chain links TRBV19 to TRBJ2-1; D remains ambiguous. Germline V gene sequence: CDR1 LNHDA, CDR2 SQIVND (reference sequence). The V and J ends lost 5 bases and 7 bases respectively, with 15 bases between them. This CDR3 has 14 amino acids.

The CDR3 DNA follows: TGTGCCAGCAGGAACCCGTGGAGGGGTTCTGGAAACACCATATATTTT. Translation: CASRNPWRGSGNTIYF. The chain recombines TRBV2 with TRBJ1-3, with a possible D match to TRBD1 (5 bases). The CDR3 consists of 16 residues. The V end lost 6 bases, the J end lost 1 base, and 16 bases lay between the germline ends. Germline V gives CDR1 SNHLY, CDR2 FYNNEI.

CDR3 DNA: TGTGCCAGCACCCATTTTGGGCAGCAGCAAGAGACCCAGTACTTC. It codes for CASTHFGQQQETQYF. The chain uses TRBV28 and TRBJ2-5; D is unclear. CDR3 length equals 15 residues. Deletions cut 7 bases from V and 2 bases from J, with 17 bases between. CDR1 is MDHEN, CDR2 SYDVKM, per germline.

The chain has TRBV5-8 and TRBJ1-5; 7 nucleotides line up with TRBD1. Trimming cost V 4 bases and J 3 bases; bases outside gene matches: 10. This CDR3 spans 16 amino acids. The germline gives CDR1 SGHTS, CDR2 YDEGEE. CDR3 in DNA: TGTGCCAGCAGCCCATCCCAGGGACAGATCAATCAGCCCCAGCATTTT. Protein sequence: CASSPSQGQINQPQHF.

The chain's CDR3 is CASSVQGGTEAFF. Written as DNA, the CDR3 is TGTGCCAGCAGTGTACAGGGGGGCACTGAAGCTTTCTTT. V gene TRBV2 combines with J gene TRBJ1-1; 8 bases align to TRBD1. The germline V gene has CDR1 SNHLY and CDR2 FYNNEI. J was trimmed by 4 bases and V by 4 bases; bases with no gene match: 2. The CDR3 spans 13 residues.

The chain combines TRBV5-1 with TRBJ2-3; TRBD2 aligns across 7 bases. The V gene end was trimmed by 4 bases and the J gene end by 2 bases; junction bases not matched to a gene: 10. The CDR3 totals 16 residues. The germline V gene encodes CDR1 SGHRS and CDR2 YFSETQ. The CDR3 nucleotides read TGCGCCAGCAGCAAAGGTCCGGCGGGGGTCACAGATACGCAGTATTTT. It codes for CASSKGPAGVTDTQYF.

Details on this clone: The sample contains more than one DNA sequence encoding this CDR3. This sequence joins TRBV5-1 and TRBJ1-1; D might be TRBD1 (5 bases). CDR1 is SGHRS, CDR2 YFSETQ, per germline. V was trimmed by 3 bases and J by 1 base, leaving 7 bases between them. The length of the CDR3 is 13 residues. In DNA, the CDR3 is TGCGCCAGCAGCTGGAGGGGGAACACTGAAGCTTTCTTT. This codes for CASSWRGNTEAFF. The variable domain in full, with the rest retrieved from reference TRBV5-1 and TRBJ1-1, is KAGVTQTPRYLIKTRGQQVTLSCSPISGHRSVSWYQQTPGQGLQFLFEYFSETQRNKGNFPGRFSGRQFSNSRSEMNVSTLELGDSALYLCASSWRGNTEAFFGQGTRLTVV.

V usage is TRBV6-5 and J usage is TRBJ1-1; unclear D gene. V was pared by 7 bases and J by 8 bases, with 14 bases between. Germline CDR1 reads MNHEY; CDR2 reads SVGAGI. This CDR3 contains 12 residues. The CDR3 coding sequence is TGTGCCAGCATGAGGCAGCCCATGGAAGCTTTCTTT. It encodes CASMRQPMEAFF.

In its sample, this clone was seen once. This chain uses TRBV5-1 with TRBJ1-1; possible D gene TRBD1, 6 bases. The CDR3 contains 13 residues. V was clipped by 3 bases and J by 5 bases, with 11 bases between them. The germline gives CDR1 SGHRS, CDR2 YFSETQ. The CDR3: CASSYGQTTEAFF. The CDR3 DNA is TGCGCCAGCAGCTACGGACAGACGACTGAAGCTTTCTTT.

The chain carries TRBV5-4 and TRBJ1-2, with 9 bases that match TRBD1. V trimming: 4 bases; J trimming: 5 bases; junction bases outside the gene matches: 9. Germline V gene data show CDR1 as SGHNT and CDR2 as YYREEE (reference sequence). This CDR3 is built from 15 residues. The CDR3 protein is CASSTGTGSEYGYTF. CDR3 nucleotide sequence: TGTGCCAGCAGCACCGGGACAGGGAGTGAGTATGGCTACACCTTC.

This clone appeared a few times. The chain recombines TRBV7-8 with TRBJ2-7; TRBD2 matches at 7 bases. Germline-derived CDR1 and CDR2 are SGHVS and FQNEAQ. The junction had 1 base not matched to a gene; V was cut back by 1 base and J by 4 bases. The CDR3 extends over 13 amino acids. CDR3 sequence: CASSLVGGYEQYV. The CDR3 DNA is TGTGCCAGCAGCTTAGTGGGGGGGTACGAGCAGTACGTC.

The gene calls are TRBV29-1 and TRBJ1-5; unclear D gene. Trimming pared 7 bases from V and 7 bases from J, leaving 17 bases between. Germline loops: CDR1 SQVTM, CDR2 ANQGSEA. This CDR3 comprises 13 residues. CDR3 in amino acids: CSAAVEFNQPQHF. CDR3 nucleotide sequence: TGCAGCGCTGCGGTGGAGTTTAACCAGCCCCAGCATTTT.

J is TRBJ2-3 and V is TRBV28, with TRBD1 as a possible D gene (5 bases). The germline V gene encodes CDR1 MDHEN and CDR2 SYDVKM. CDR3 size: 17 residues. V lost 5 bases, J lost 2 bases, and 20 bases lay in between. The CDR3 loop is CASSNYPSDSSTDTQYF. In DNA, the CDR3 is TGTGCCAGCAGTAACTACCCCTCTGACAGCTCCACAGATACGCAGTATTTT.